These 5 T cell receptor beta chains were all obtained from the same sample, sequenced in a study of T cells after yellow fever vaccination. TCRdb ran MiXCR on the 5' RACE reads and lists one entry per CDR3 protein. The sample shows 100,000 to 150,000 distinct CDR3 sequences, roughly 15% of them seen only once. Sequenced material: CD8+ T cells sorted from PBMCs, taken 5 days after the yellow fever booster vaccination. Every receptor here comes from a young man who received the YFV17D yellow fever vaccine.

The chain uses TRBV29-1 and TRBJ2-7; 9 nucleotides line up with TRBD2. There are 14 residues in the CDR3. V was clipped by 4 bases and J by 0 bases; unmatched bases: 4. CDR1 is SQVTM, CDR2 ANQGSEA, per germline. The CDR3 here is CSVALAGFSYEQYF. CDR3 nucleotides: TGCAGCGTTGCTCTAGCGGGGTTCTCCTACGAGCAGTACTTC.

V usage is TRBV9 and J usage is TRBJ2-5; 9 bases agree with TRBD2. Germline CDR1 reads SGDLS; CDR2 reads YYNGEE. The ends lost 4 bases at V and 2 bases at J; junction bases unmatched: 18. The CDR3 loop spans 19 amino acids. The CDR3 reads CASSSRGSGGPSEQETQYF. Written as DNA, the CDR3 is TGTGCCAGCAGCTCCCGGGGTAGCGGGGGCCCGTCTGAACAAGAGACCCAGTACTTC. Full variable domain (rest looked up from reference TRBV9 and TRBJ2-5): DSGVTQTPKHLITATGQRVTLRCSPRSGDLSVYWYQQSLDQGLQFLIQYYNGEERAKGNILERFSAQQFPDLHSELNLSSLELGDSALYFCASSSRGSGGPSEQETQYFGPGTRLLVL.

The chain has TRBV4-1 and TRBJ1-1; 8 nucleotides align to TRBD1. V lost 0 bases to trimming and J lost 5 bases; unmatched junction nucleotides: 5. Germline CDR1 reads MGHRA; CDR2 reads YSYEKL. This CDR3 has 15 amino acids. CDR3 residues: CASSQDRGTGTEAFF. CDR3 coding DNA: TGCGCCAGCAGCCAAGATCGTGGGACAGGAACTGAAGCTTTCTTT.

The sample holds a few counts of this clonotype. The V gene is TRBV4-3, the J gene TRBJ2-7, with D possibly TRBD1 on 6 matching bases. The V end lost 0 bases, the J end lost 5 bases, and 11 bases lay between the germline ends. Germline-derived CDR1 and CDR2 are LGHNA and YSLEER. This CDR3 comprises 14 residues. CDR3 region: CASSQDSRGDEQYF. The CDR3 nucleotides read TGCGCCAGCAGCCAAGATAGCAGGGGTGACGAGCAGTACTTC.

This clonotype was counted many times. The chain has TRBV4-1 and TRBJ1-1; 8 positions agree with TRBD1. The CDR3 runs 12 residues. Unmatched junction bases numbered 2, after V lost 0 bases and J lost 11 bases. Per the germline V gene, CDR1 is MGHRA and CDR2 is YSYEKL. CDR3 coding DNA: TGCGCCAGCAGCCAAGAGGACAGGGAGGCTTTCTTT. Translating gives CASSQEDREAFF.